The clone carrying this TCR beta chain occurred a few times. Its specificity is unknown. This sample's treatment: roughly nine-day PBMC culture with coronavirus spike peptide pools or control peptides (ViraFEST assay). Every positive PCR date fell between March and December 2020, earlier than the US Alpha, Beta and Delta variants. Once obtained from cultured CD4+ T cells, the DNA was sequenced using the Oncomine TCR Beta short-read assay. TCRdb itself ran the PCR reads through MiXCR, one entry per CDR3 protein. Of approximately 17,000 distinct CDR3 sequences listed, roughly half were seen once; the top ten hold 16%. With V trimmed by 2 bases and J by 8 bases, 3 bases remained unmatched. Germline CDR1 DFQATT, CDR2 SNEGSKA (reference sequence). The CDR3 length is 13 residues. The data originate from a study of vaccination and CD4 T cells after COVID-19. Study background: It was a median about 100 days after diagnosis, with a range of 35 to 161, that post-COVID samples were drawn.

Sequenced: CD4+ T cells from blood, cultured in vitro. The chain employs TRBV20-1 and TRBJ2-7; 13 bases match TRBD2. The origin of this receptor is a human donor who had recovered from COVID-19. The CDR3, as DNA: TGCAGTGCTAGAACAGGGACTAGCGGGAAGCAGTACTTC. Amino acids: CSARTGTSGKQYF.